This entry lists 23 T cell receptor beta chains sequenced from one sample in a study of CD8+CD57+ T cells in acquired aplastic anemia. CDR3 and TCR beta VDJ profiling relied on a genomic DNA template. Via MiXCR, TCRdb re-called the reads, giving one row per CDR3 protein. The table records about 220,000 distinct CDR3 sequences, 34% of them present only once. Input material: sorted CD4+, CD8+, or CD8+CD57+ T cells (not recorded which) from PBMCs. These receptors all come from a human donor in good health, serving as a control.

This clonotype was counted many times. This chain links TRBV20-1 with TRBJ1-3; D unresolved. The germline V and J ends were trimmed by 6 bases and 0 bases, with 9 bases remaining between them. The CDR3 contains 13 residues. Germline V gene data show CDR1 as DFQATT and CDR2 as SNEGSKA (reference sequence). The CDR3 reads CSAAVTSGNTIYF. The DNA for the CDR3 is TGCAGTGCCGCGGTCACCTCTGGAAACACCATATATTTT.

This clonotype was recorded at least ten times. The chain joins TRBV29-1 to TRBJ2-2; maybe TRBD1 (6 bases). V lost 6 bases to trimming and J lost 4 bases, with 9 bases between them. The germline gives CDR1 SQVTM, CDR2 ANQGSEA. The length of the CDR3 is 12 residues. The CDR3 DNA is TGCAGCGTCGCAGGGGTCACCGGGGAGCTGTTTTTT. The encoded protein is CSVAGVTGELFF.

With regard to this clonotype: Being one base from a much bigger clone, this may be a read error. The genes are TRBV29-1 and TRBJ1-2; tentatively, D is TRBD1 (6 bases). Trimming took 6 bases from V and 7 from J, leaving 15 bases between them. This CDR3 is 12 amino acids long. Germline V lookup: CDR1 SQVTM, CDR2 ANQGSEA. As DNA, the CDR3 is TGCAGCGTAACACAGGGTATGGTTGGCTACACCTTC. Translation: CSVTQGMVGYTF.

The chain combines TRBV29-1 with TRBJ2-3; 8 bases fit TRBD2. This CDR3 contains 17 residues. From germline, CDR1 is SQVTM and CDR2 ANQGSEA. J lost 3 bases, V lost 2 bases, and 13 bases had no gene match. CDR3 sequence (DNA): TGCAGCGTTGAACGCAGGGAAGCGGGAGTCAGGACAGATACGCAGTATTTT. Its translation: CSVERREAGVRTDTQYF.

This clonotype was seen more than once but under ten times. V usage is TRBV5-1 and J usage is TRBJ2-3; 7 bases agree with TRBD2. The V segment lost 4 bases and the J segment 5 bases; nucleotides outside the gene matches: 10. Germline CDR1 SGHRS, CDR2 YFSETQ. There are 15 residues in the CDR3. CDR3 coding DNA: TGCGCCAGCAGCCCCGGGGGAGCGGGAAGAGATACGCAGTATTTT. Translating it yields CASSPGGAGRDTQYF.

This clonotype was detected ten times or more. The chain recombines TRBV5-1 with TRBJ1-2; 7 bases agree with TRBD1. With V trimmed by 1 base and J by 1 base, 10 bases remained unmatched. Germline CDR1 reads SGHRS; CDR2 reads YFSETQ. CDR3 length: 17 amino acids. The CDR3 loop is CASSLFSPGTVNYGYTF. The DNA for the CDR3 is TGCGCCAGCAGCTTGTTTTCACCCGGGACAGTTAACTATGGCTACACCTTC.

This chain links TRBV20-1 with TRBJ2-1; 11 bases align to TRBD2. Germline CDR1 reads DFQATT; CDR2 reads SNEGSKA (reference sequence). This CDR3 is 18 amino acids long. The V gene end was trimmed by 1 base and the J gene end by 0 bases; junction bases not matched to a gene: 8. The CDR3 loop reads CSARGRTSGFSSYNEQFF. In DNA, the CDR3 is TGCAGTGCTAGAGGTCGGACTAGCGGGTTTAGCTCCTACAATGAGCAGTTCTTC.

This clonotype was observed a handful of times. This chain connects TRBV18 to TRBJ2-2; D is unresolved. The germline CDR1 and CDR2 sequences are KGHSH and LQKENI. With 3 bases removed from V and 11 bases from J, the gap between germline ends came to 10 bases. The CDR3 sequence is 12 residues long. The CDR3, as DNA: TGTGCCAGCTCACCTATTTCGGGCGAGCTGTTTTTT. Protein: CASSPISGELFF.

For this clonotype: A junction boundary mismatches the germline segment, possibly from a read error. The rearrangement joins TRBV11-2 to TRBJ1-1, with D tentatively TRBD1 (5 bases). The CDR3 length is 13 residues. Germline V gene data show CDR1 as SGHAT and CDR2 as FQNNGV. As DNA, the CDR3 is TGTGCCAGCAACTTAGAACAGGCCACTGAGGCTTTCTTT. Its translation is CASNLEQATEAFF.

This chain joins TRBV29-1 and TRBJ2-1, with 10 bases aligning to TRBD1. V shed 8 bases and J 9 bases; nucleotides not matched to a gene: 7. Germline CDR1 SQVTM, CDR2 ANQGSEA. The CDR3 runs 12 residues. The CDR3 bases are TGCAGCACGCGGACAGGGGGGGCTGAGCAGTTCTTC. Residues: CSTRTGGAEQFF.

In this sample, this clonotype turned up many times. The V call is TRBV19, the J call TRBJ1-6; no firm D call. Per germline, CDR1 LNHDA and CDR2 SQIVND (reference sequence). V was trimmed by 6 bases and J by 10 bases, leaving 13 bases between them. The CDR3 runs 13 residues. The DNA for the CDR3 is TGTGCCAGTAGAAAAGGTCCTCGGTCACCCCTCCACTTT. It specifies CASRKGPRSPLHF.

The chain uses TRBV11-2 and TRBJ2-5, with 13 bases identical to TRBD2. The DNA end is more similar to TRBJ2-7, so the J call may be wrong. This CDR3 spans 17 amino acids. The germline V gene has CDR1 SGHAT and CDR2 FQNNGV. CDR3 sequence reads: CASSNSGLAGVGGEQYF. The CDR3 DNA reads as TGTGCCAGCAGCAATAGCGGACTAGCGGGAGTAGGGGGCGAGCAGTACTTC.

This clonotype occurred many times. The rearrangement links TRBV6-4 to TRBJ1-6, with 10 bases aligning to TRBD1. The V gene's germline CDR1 is MRHNA and CDR2 SNTAGT. The CDR3 contains 14 residues. V lost 0 bases, J lost 10 bases, and 0 bases stayed unmatched. As DNA, the CDR3 is TGTGCCAGCAGTGACTCGACAGGGGGCTCACCCCTCCACTTT. Amino acids: CASSDSTGGSPLHF.

On this clonotype itself: At one boundary the junction diverges from the germline segment, which might be a read error. This rearrangement joins TRBV20-1 to TRBJ2-1; 9 positions match TRBD2. CDR1 is DFQATT, CDR2 SNEGSKA, per germline (reference sequence). The CDR3 contains 16 residues. The CDR3 spells CSARGGAGGSYNERFF. In DNA form, the CDR3 reads TGCAGTGCTAGAGGAGGAGCGGGAGGCTCCTACAATGAGCGGTTCTTC.

The J gene is TRBJ2-3, the V gene TRBV2; a weak D match, TRBD2 (7 bases). Trimming removed 5 bases at V and 0 bases at J, with 12 bases between. CDR1 is SNHLY, CDR2 FYNNEI, per germline. The CDR3 is made up of 15 amino acids. The CDR3: CASSLRGGSTDTQYF. The CDR3 nucleotides are TGTGCCAGCAGTTTGAGGGGGGGGAGCACAGATACGCAGTATTTT.

J is TRBJ2-1 and V is TRBV6-5; D ambiguous. CDR1 and CDR2 (germline): MNHEY, SVGAGI. V was clipped by 8 bases and J by 8 bases, with 13 bases between them. The CDR3 spans 12 residues. CDR3 sequence (DNA): TGTGCCAGCTTGTCCCCAGCAGATGAGCAGTTCTTC. Translated, it gives CASLSPADEQFF.

Many counts were recorded for this clonotype. The CDR3: CATSQGETQYF. The CDR3 DNA is TGTGCCACCAGTCAGGGGGAGACCCAGTACTTC. V and J are TRBV24-1 and TRBJ2-5; perhaps TRBD1 as D (6 bases). From germline, CDR1 is KGHDR and CDR2 SFDVKD. V dropped 6 bases and J dropped 5 bases, with 6 bases sitting between them. This CDR3 spans 11 amino acids.

The chain has TRBV6-1 and TRBJ1-5; the match to TRBD1 covers 10 bases. Germline CDR1 is MNHNS and CDR2 is SASEGT. The CDR3 covers 16 residues. After removal of 6 bases from V and 10 bases from J, the junction contained 15 bases not matched to a gene. CDR3 nucleotides: TGTGCCAGCAGAGGACGGGACAGGGGATTTATCGTACCCCAGCATTTT. As protein: CASRGRDRGFIVPQHF.

This chain links TRBV29-1 with TRBJ1-2, with TRBD1 matching 8 bases. This CDR3 has 12 residues. CDR1 and CDR2 (germline): SQVTM, ANQGSEA. V dropped 7 bases and J dropped 8; count of bases not matched to a gene: 9. CDR3 nucleotides: TGCAGCGGGGCGGACAGGGCCGGAGGCTACACCTTC. The encoded protein is CSGADRAGGYTF.

This clonotype was observed many times. This chain connects TRBV19 to TRBJ2-7; 9 bases map to TRBD1. V lost 5 bases to trimming and J lost 4 bases; unmatched junction nucleotides: 6. The CDR3 totals 14 residues. Germline V gene lookup returns CDR1 LNHDA and CDR2 SQIVND (reference sequence). This CDR3 reads CASSAPGQGYEQYF. The CDR3 DNA reads as TGTGCCAGTAGTGCTCCTGGACAGGGGTACGAGCAGTACTTC. The full variable domain, rest sourced from reference TRBV19 and TRBJ2-7, is DGGITQSPKYLFRKEGQNVTLSCEQNLNHDAMYWYRQDPGQGLRLIYYSQIVNDFQKGDIAEGYSVSREKKESFPLTVTSAQKNPTAFYLCASSAPGQGYEQYFGPGTRLTVT.

By proportion, this clonotype is medium-sized. This chain links TRBV10-3 with TRBJ1-5; D gene unclear. The CDR3 has 12 residues. The germline V gene has CDR1 ENHRY and CDR2 SYGVKD. Trimming left V 10 bases short and J 0 bases short, with 7 bases between. In DNA, the CDR3 is TGTGCCAGTTCGAATAGCAATCAGCCCCAGCATTTT. It translates to CASSNSNQPQHF.

The chain employs TRBV5-6 and TRBJ2-7, with D perhaps matching TRBD2 (5 bases). Trimming stripped 1 base from V and 5 bases from J, with 16 bases between. CDR3 length equals 15 residues. Per the germline V gene, CDR1 is SGHDT and CDR2 is YYEEEE. The CDR3 protein is CASSLWVALTNEQYF. As DNA, the CDR3 is TGTGCCAGCAGCTTGTGGGTAGCGCTCACGAACGAGCAGTACTTC.

At least ten counts were recorded for this clonotype. V is TRBV20-1 and J is TRBJ2-1; possible D gene TRBD2, 7 bases. The V end was cut by 2 bases, the J end by 4 bases, with 12 bases between. CDR1 and CDR2 (germline): DFQATT, SNEGSKA (reference sequence). The CDR3 is 14 residues long. The CDR3, as DNA: TGCAGTGCTAGACCCGGGGGGCGGTACAATGAGCAGTTCTTC. Encoded protein: CSARPGGRYNEQFF.